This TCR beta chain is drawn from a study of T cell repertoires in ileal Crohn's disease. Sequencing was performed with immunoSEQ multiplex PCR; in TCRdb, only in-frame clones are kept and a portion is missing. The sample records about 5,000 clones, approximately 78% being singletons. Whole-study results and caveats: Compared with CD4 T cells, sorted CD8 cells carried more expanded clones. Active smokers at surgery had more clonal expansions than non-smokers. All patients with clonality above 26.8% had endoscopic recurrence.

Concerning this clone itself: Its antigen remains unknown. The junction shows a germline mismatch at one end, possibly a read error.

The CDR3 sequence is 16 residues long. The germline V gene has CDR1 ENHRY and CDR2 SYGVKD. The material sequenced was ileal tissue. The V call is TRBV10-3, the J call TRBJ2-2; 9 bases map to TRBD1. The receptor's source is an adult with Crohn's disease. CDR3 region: CAISAWDRADTGEPFF. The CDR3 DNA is TGTGCCATCAGTGCTTGGGACAGGGCGGACACCGGGGAGCCGTTTTTT.